The 28 T cell receptor beta chains given below trace back to one sample, sequenced in a study of blood T cell repertoires in COVID-19. Clones were sequenced by immunoSEQ multiplex PCR, and TCRdb holds only the in-frame ones, with some missing. Here the sample spans approximately 300,000 clones, over 75% being singletons. Input material: PBMCs or T cells enriched from blood (not recorded which). The receptor source for this set is a woman between 18 and 29 years old who had recovered from COVID-19.

This chain joins TRBV18 and TRBJ2-1; D not resolved. The CDR3 contains 16 residues. Germline-derived CDR1 and CDR2 are KGHSH and LQKENI. V lost 3 bases and J 0 bases, leaving 12 bases between the germline ends. CDR3 sequence reads: CASSPQETSSYNEQFF. CDR3 nucleotides: TGTGCCAGCTCACCCCAAGAGACAAGCTCCTACAATGAGCAGTTCTTC. Full variable domain (remainder filled in from reference TRBV18 and TRBJ2-1): NAGVMQNPRHLVRRRGQEARLRCSPMKGHSHVYWYRQLPEEGLKFMVYLQKENIIDESGMPKERFSAEFPKEGPSILRIQQVVRGDSAAYFCASSPQETSSYNEQFFGPGTRLTVL.

CDR3: CASSPGTGGYGYTF. CDR3 sequence (DNA): TGTGCTTCTTCTCCCGGGACAGGGGGCTATGGCTACACCTTC. J is TRBJ1-2 and V is TRBV30, with 11 bases lining up with TRBD1. The CDR3 spans 14 residues. Germline V gives CDR1 GTSNPN, CDR2 SVGIG (reference sequence).

The chain has TRBV30 and TRBJ1-1, with 7 positions matching TRBD1. J lost 1 base, V lost 4 bases, and 6 bases had no gene match. This CDR3 has 14 residues. Germline CDR1 reads GTSNPN; CDR2 reads SVGIG (reference sequence). CDR3 sequence: CAWTTGTANTEAFF. The CDR3 bases are TGTGCCTGGACCACCGGGACAGCGAACACTGAAGCTTTCTTT. The full variable domain, with the rest looked up from reference TRBV30 and TRBJ1-1, is SQTIHQWPATLVQPVGSPLSLECTVEGTSNPNLYWYRQAAGRGLQLLFYSVGIGQISSEVPQNLSASRPQDRQFILSSKKLLLSDSGFYLCAWTTGTANTEAFFGQGTRLTVV.

The genes are TRBV7-6 and TRBJ1-2; possible D gene TRBD1, 6 bases. The CDR3 is 11 residues long. V shed 4 bases and J shed 6 bases, with 6 bases lying between them. Germline-derived CDR1 and CDR2 are SGHVS and FNYEAQ. The CDR3 region is CASSSGDGYTF. The DNA for the CDR3 is TGTGCCAGCAGCTCAGGGGATGGCTACACCTTC.

The genes are TRBV28 and TRBJ1-3, with a tentative D call TRBD1 (5 bases). Germline V gives CDR1 MDHEN, CDR2 SYDVKM. The length of the CDR3 is 14 residues. Trimming removed 7 bases from V and 2 bases from J, with 12 bases in between. The CDR3 sequence: CASTSQTAGNTIYF. CDR3 DNA: TGTGCCAGCACCTCCCAGACAGCTGGAAACACCATATATTTT.

This chain joins TRBV3-1 (or the pseudogene TRBV3-2) and TRBJ2-3, with 11 bases identical to TRBD2. CDR3 size: 15 residues. The V gene's germline CDR1 is LGHDT and CDR2 YNNKEL (reference sequence). Germline trimming cut 3 bases from V and 3 bases from J; bases unmatched to any gene: 2. CDR3: CASSHASGRTDTQYF. DNA for the CDR3: TGTGCCAGCAGCCATGCTAGCGGGAGGACAGATACGCAGTATTTT.

J is TRBJ2-3 and V is TRBV5-1; 9 bases match TRBD2. The CDR3 has 14 residues. Losses at the gene ends were 4 bases for V and 6 bases for J; bases not matched to a gene: 6. Germline values: CDR1 SGHRS, CDR2 YFSETQ. The CDR3 is CASSQGLARDTQYF. The CDR3 DNA follows: TGCGCCAGCAGCCAGGGACTAGCCAGGGATACGCAGTATTTT.

The V call is TRBV7-6, the J call TRBJ1-6; D not resolved. Deletions cut 2 bases from V and 0 bases from J, with 14 bases between. The CDR3 extends over 18 amino acids. Germline V gene lookup returns CDR1 SGHVS and CDR2 FNYEAQ. This CDR3 is CASSLRHSLSSYNSPLHF. The CDR3 DNA reads as TGTGCCAGCAGCTTAAGGCACAGCCTAAGCTCCTATAATTCACCCCTCCACTTT.

The chain uses TRBV7-9 and TRBJ1-2, with D unresolved. Germline V gene data show CDR1 as SEHNR and CDR2 as FQNEAQ (reference sequence). V dropped 0 bases and J dropped 6 bases, with 11 bases sitting between them. This CDR3 spans 14 amino acids. CDR3 sequence: CASSLAPGNNGYTF. Written as DNA, the CDR3 is TGTGCCAGCAGCTTAGCTCCAGGCAACAATGGCTACACCTTC.

The chain recombines TRBV24-1 with TRBJ1-4, with D hard to call. The V and J ends lost 7 bases and 7 bases respectively, with 15 bases between them. This CDR3 contains 14 residues. Per germline, CDR1 KGHDR and CDR2 SFDVKD. This chain's CDR3 is CATSESGLPEKLFF. CDR3 nucleotide sequence: TGTGCCACCAGCGAATCGGGTCTCCCTGAAAAACTGTTTTTT.

The genes are TRBV5-4 and TRBJ2-2, with 10 bases lining up with TRBD1. The CDR3 loop spans 16 amino acids. Germline V CDR1 and CDR2: SGHNT, YYREEE (reference sequence). The ends lost 4 bases at V and 7 bases at J; junction bases unmatched: 10. The CDR3 loop is CASSPGQGDKVGELFF. As DNA, the CDR3 is TGTGCCAGCAGCCCCGGACAGGGGGATAAGGTCGGGGAGCTGTTTTTT.

This clone has more than one count but fewer than ten. One end of the junction is discordant with germline, which a read error may explain. The gene calls are TRBV6-5 and TRBJ1-2; 8 bases agree with TRBD1. Looked up from germline, CDR1 is MNHEY and CDR2 is SVGAGI. The length of the CDR3 is 15 residues. CDR3 amino acids: CASRYSTGVDYGYTF. The CDR3 DNA reads as TGTGCCAGCAGATACTCGACAGGGGTGGACTATGGCTACACCTTC.

V gene TRBV11-2 combines with J gene TRBJ2-5, with a weak D call TRBD2 (6 bases). Trimming took 4 bases from V and 2 from J, leaving 17 bases between them. CDR1 SGHAT and CDR2 FQNNGV come from the germline V gene. The length of the CDR3 is 16 residues. The CDR3 sequence: CASSSRDWDLQETQYF. DNA of the CDR3: TGTGCCAGCAGCTCGAGGGACTGGGATCTTCAAGAGACCCAGTACTTC.

This chain uses TRBV27 with TRBJ1-1; D ambiguous. The CDR3 runs to 15 residues. The V gene lost 4 bases and the J gene lost 4 bases, with 16 bases spanning the gap. The germline CDR1 and CDR2 sequences are MNHEY and SMNVEV (reference sequence). For the CDR3, the DNA is TGTGCCAGCAGTTCTGGAGGCAGCTGGACCACTGAAGCTTTCTTT. The encoded protein is CASSSGGSWTTEAFF.

The V call is TRBV30, the J call TRBJ1-5, with D maybe TRBD1 (5 bases). CDR3 size: 13 residues. CDR1 is GTSNPN, CDR2 SVGIG, per germline (reference sequence). The ends were cut back, 0 bases at V and 3 bases at J, with 6 bases in the middle. The CDR3 DNA is TGTGCCTGGAGTGTGGGGCCCAATCAGCCCCAGCATTTT. Residues: CAWSVGPNQPQHF.

The gene calls are TRBV6-1 and TRBJ2-2; TRBD2 aligns across 13 bases. The CDR3 runs 17 residues. V trimming: 2 bases; J trimming: 5 bases; junction bases outside the gene matches: 5. The germline gives CDR1 MNHNS, CDR2 SASEGT. Here the CDR3 reads CASSETSGGADTGELFF. For the CDR3, the DNA is TGTGCCAGCAGTGAAACTAGCGGGGGGGCCGATACCGGGGAGCTGTTTTTT.

This chain uses TRBV7-6 with TRBJ2-3; TRBD2 aligns across 9 bases. The germline V gene encodes CDR1 SGHVS and CDR2 FNYEAQ. The CDR3 is 16 residues long. The V segment lost 5 bases and the J segment 5 bases; nucleotides outside the gene matches: 11. This chain's CDR3 is CASSGAGGPNGDTQYF. Written as DNA, the CDR3 is TGTGCCAGCAGCGGGGCGGGGGGGCCTAATGGAGATACGCAGTATTTT.

The genes are TRBV18 and TRBJ2-1, with TRBD2 identical over 7 bases. The junction had 9 bases not matched to a gene; V was cut back by 0 bases and J by 4 bases. Germline loops: CDR1 KGHSH, CDR2 LQKENI. This CDR3 has 17 residues. CDR3: CASSPPSGLGRYNEQFF. The CDR3 DNA sequence: TGTGCCAGCTCACCACCCTCCGGACTAGGACGATACAATGAGCAGTTCTTC.

In this sample, this clone turned up once. This chain connects TRBV6-1 to TRBJ1-1; TRBD1 aligns across 7 bases. Germline CDR1 and CDR2: MNHNS and SASEGT. V shed 2 bases and J 1 base; nucleotides not matched to a gene: 13. The CDR3 loop spans 18 amino acids. The CDR3 spells CASSELPLQGWKNTEAFF. CDR3 DNA sequence: TGTGCCAGCAGTGAATTACCCCTACAGGGGTGGAAGAACACTGAAGCTTTCTTT.

The CDR3 sequence is CASSQTRPAKRAPLHF. The CDR3, as DNA: TGTGCCAGCAGCCAAACTCGGCCGGCTAAGCGGGCACCCCTCCACTTT. The chain carries TRBV3-1 (or the pseudogene TRBV3-2) and TRBJ1-6; D remains unclear. CDR1 is LGHDT and CDR2 is YNNKEL in the germline V gene (reference sequence). The V gene lost 2 bases and the J gene lost 11 bases, with 19 bases spanning the gap. The CDR3 runs 16 residues.

The V call is TRBV6-5, the J call TRBJ2-6; no clear D gene. The germline V gene has CDR1 MNHEY and CDR2 SVGAGI. The CDR3 is made up of 15 amino acids. V was cut by 4 bases and J by 4 bases, with 11 bases left in between. CDR3 region: CASSLHHTGANVLTF. DNA of the CDR3: TGTGCCAGCAGTTTACACCATACAGGGGCCAACGTCCTGACTTTC.

This chain uses TRBV7-9 with TRBJ1-2; D unresolved. There are 14 residues in the CDR3. V was pared by 1 base and J by 4 bases, with 10 bases between. CDR1 is SEHNR, CDR2 FQNEAQ, per germline (reference sequence). As DNA, the CDR3 is TGTGCCAGCAGCTTAGTTTACAGAAGCTATGGCTACACCTTC. Translating it yields CASSLVYRSYGYTF.

This chain uses TRBV28 with TRBJ2-7; TRBD1 matches at 8 bases. V shed 5 bases, J shed 2 bases, and the junction held 5 bases outside the gene matches. Germline values: CDR1 MDHEN, CDR2 SYDVKM. This CDR3 is built from 14 residues. CDR3 loop: CASSLTGGPYEQYF. The CDR3 DNA reads as TGTGCCAGCAGTCTCACAGGGGGACCCTACGAGCAGTACTTC.

V is TRBV27 and J is TRBJ2-2; weak D call: TRBD1 (6 bases). Germline CDR1 is MNHEY and CDR2 is SMNVEV (reference sequence). With 6 bases removed from V and 6 bases from J, the gap between germline ends came to 14 bases. This CDR3 is 14 amino acids long. In DNA form, the CDR3 reads TGTGCCAGCAGGCGGACAGCCCCCCCCGGGGAGCTGTTTTTT. It codes for CASRRTAPPGELFF.

This clone was observed a handful of times. The chain is built from TRBV5-8 and TRBJ1-5; TRBD1 matches 10 bases. V lost 3 bases to trimming and J lost 2 bases; unmatched junction nucleotides: 5. The CDR3 loop spans 16 amino acids. Germline values: CDR1 SGHTS, CDR2 YDEGEE. The CDR3 region has the DNA TGTGCCAGCAGCTCAGACAGGGGGCTGGGCAATCAGCCCCAGCATTTT. Its protein is CASSSDRGLGNQPQHF.

V usage is TRBV27 and J usage is TRBJ1-1; D might be TRBD1 (5 bases). V was pared by 0 bases and J by 0 bases, with 8 bases between. Germline V gene data show CDR1 as MNHEY and CDR2 as SMNVEV (reference sequence). This CDR3 has 15 residues. The CDR3 region is CASSLSTDLNTEAFF. CDR3 DNA sequence: TGTGCCAGCAGTTTATCGACAGACTTGAACACTGAAGCTTTCTTT.

V gene TRBV7-6 combines with J gene TRBJ1-2, with 8 bases identical to TRBD1. Per the germline V gene, CDR1 is SGHVS and CDR2 is FNYEAQ. Trimming took 5 bases from V and 4 from J; bases not matched to a gene: 6. This CDR3 contains 14 residues. CDR3 nucleotide sequence: TGTGCCAGCAGCCAGGACAGGGCGGGCTATGGCTACACCTTC. Residues: CASSQDRAGYGYTF.

The rearrangement uses TRBV6-2 or TRBV6-3 and TRBJ2-7; D may be TRBD1 (6 bases). The CDR3 runs 16 residues. V was cut by 2 bases and J by 0 bases, with 14 bases left in between. Germline loops: CDR1 MNHEY, CDR2 SVGEGT. CDR3 amino acids: CASSYNGRGFSYEQYF. The DNA of the CDR3 is TGTGCCAGCAGTTACAATGGCAGGGGATTCTCCTACGAGCAGTACTTC.